This passage covers 22 T cell receptor beta chains from one sample sequenced in a study of persistence of HIV-infected CD4 T cells. The immunoSEQ assay was version 4, run in survey mode. Libraries were prepared by immunoSEQ multiplex PCR; TCRdb keeps only in-frame clonotypes and omits some of them. The sample contains some 50,000 clones, 85% to 90% of which appear only once. Anti-CD3/anti-CD28 beads served as a nonspecific positive control stimulus. CD4+ T cells upregulating both CD40 ligand and CD69 were sorted as responding cells. These receptors' antigens are unknown. The material sequenced was CD4+ T cells sorted from PBMCs after roughly 19-hour stimulation, taken from a patient who received antiretroviral therapy. These receptors were obtained from an adult woman with HIV who was CMV-seropositive.

This chain links TRBV13 with TRBJ1-1; D is uncertain. Trimming removed 5 bases from V and 5 bases from J, with 15 bases in between. This CDR3 is 14 amino acids long. From germline, CDR1 is PRHDT and CDR2 FYEKMQ (reference sequence). The CDR3 DNA sequence: TGTGCCAGCAGCCCCGGACGCCATATGACTGAAGCTTTCTTT. Its protein product is CASSPGRHMTEAFF.

The rearrangement joins TRBV6-6 to TRBJ1-3, with a possible D match to TRBD1 (5 bases). Per the germline V gene, CDR1 is MNHNY and CDR2 is SVGAGI (reference sequence). V was trimmed by 6 bases and J by 2 bases, leaving 11 bases between them. This CDR3 has 14 amino acids. CDR3 sequence (DNA): TGTGCCAGCAGCACCGGACATACTGGAAACACCATATATTTT. Its translation: CASSTGHTGNTIYF.

This chain links TRBV10-1 with TRBJ2-3; no clear D. The V gene lost 8 bases and the J gene lost 0 bases, with 9 bases spanning the gap. CDR1 and CDR2 (germline): WNHNN, SYGVQD (reference sequence). The CDR3 has 13 amino acids. The CDR3 DNA is TGCGCCAGCTCCCAGGTCAGCACAGATACGCAGTATTTT. Translated: CASSQVSTDTQYF.

This sequence joins TRBV9 and TRBJ1-5, with 7 nucleotides matching TRBD1. Trimming removed 0 bases from V and 4 bases from J; junction bases left unmatched: 4. The CDR3 totals 15 residues. Germline V lookup: CDR1 SGDLS, CDR2 YYNGEE. CDR3 sequence (DNA): TGTGCCAGCAGCGTAGGGGGGACAGCTAATCAGCCCCAGCATTTT. Protein: CASSVGGTANQPQHF.

V usage is TRBV23-1 and J usage is TRBJ2-1; 8 nucleotides align to TRBD2. TRBV23-1 is sorted into the ORF group, with uncertain function. V was clipped by 6 bases and J by 5 bases; unmatched bases: 9. The CDR3 has 15 residues. CDR3 DNA sequence: TGCGCCAGCAGATCGGGACTAGGGTGGAACAATGAGCAGTTCTTC. This sequence encodes CASRSGLGWNNEQFF.

This clone was seen only once. V usage is TRBV18 and J usage is TRBJ1-1; 8 nucleotides line up with TRBD1. Unmatched junction bases numbered 1, after V lost 5 bases and J lost 5 bases. This CDR3 contains 12 residues. Germline-derived CDR1 and CDR2 are KGHSH and LQKENI. CDR3 protein: CASSYRGTEAFF. The CDR3 coding sequence is TGTGCCAGCTCATACAGGGGGACTGAAGCTTTCTTT.

V gene TRBV7-8 combines with J gene TRBJ2-4; 9 positions agree with TRBD2. The CDR3 contains 18 residues. Germline trimming cut 5 bases from V and 2 bases from J; bases unmatched to any gene: 13. Germline V gene lookup returns CDR1 SGHVS and CDR2 FQNEAQ. This CDR3 reads CASSPDRGGRAPKNIQYF. The CDR3 DNA follows: TGTGCCAGCAGCCCAGACCGGGGCGGGAGGGCCCCCAAAAACATTCAGTACTTC.

J is TRBJ2-7 and V is TRBV7-2; D perhaps matches TRBD2 (6 bases). Germline CDR1 reads SGHTA; CDR2 reads FQGNSA. Between the trimmed V and J ends, which lost 0 bases and 2 bases, there was a span of 14 bases. This CDR3 region has 16 residues. CDR3 nucleotide sequence: TGTGCCAGCAGCTTAGCCCTAGCGAGGGCGGCCTACGAGCAGTACTTC. Translating it yields CASSLALARAAYEQYF.

This chain uses TRBV7-2 with TRBJ2-5; 10 nucleotides match TRBD2. V shed 3 bases and J 5 bases; nucleotides not matched to a gene: 9. The CDR3 totals 16 residues. Per germline, CDR1 SGHTA and CDR2 FQGNSA. Here the CDR3 reads CASSFLSGGAGETQYF. The CDR3 DNA follows: TGTGCCAGCAGCTTCCTAAGCGGGGGGGCCGGGGAGACCCAGTACTTC.

The V and J genes are TRBV6-4 and TRBJ2-1; 10 positions agree with TRBD2. The CDR3 sequence is 16 residues long. Germline V gene data show CDR1 as MRHNA and CDR2 as SNTAGT. With V trimmed by 0 bases and J by 6 bases, 5 bases remained unmatched. The CDR3 is CASSDSPSGGFNEQFF. CDR3 nucleotide sequence: TGTGCCAGCAGTGACTCCCCTAGCGGGGGTTTCAATGAGCAGTTCTTC.

The V gene is TRBV4-3, the J gene TRBJ1-4; the match to TRBD1 covers 7 bases. V dropped 0 bases and J dropped 8; count of bases not matched to a gene: 15. CDR1 and CDR2 from the germline V gene are LGHNA and YSLEER. This CDR3 is 18 amino acids long. The CDR3 sequence: CASSQDGGSGTVHEKLFF. In DNA, the CDR3 is TGCGCCAGCAGCCAAGATGGGGGATCCGGGACAGTCCACGAAAAACTGTTTTTT.

The chain carries TRBV11-1 and TRBJ1-2; tentatively, D is TRBD1 (6 bases). Germline-derived CDR1 and CDR2 are SGHAT and FQDESV (reference sequence). Trimming removed 3 bases from V and 6 bases from J, with 14 bases in between. The CDR3 is 14 residues long. For the CDR3, the DNA is TGTGCCAGCAGCTTGGCCCGGGGGGCCGATGGCTACACCTTC. Translated: CASSLARGADGYTF.

This rearrangement joins TRBV4-2 to TRBJ2-4, with 7 bases that match TRBD2. The V gene end was trimmed by 1 base and the J gene end by 0 bases; junction bases not matched to a gene: 6. Germline values: CDR1 LGHNA, CDR2 YNFKEQ. This CDR3 comprises 17 residues. The DNA of the CDR3 is TGTGCCAGCAGCCAAGGGGACTACCCCGAAGCCAAAAACATTCAGTACTTC. It translates to CASSQGDYPEAKNIQYF.

The rearrangement joins TRBV28 to TRBJ1-6, with D maybe TRBD1 (5 bases). Germline V gives CDR1 MDHEN, CDR2 SYDVKM. CDR3 size: 16 residues. The V end was cut by 2 bases, the J end by 5 bases, with 13 bases between. The CDR3 reads CASSLGGASHNSPLHF. The CDR3 bases are TGTGCCAGCAGTTTAGGAGGGGCTAGTCATAATTCACCCCTCCACTTT.

The chain combines TRBV28 with TRBJ2-7, with TRBD1 matching 10 bases. V lost 4 bases, J lost 1 base, and 7 bases stayed unmatched. The CDR3 is 16 residues long. Germline V gene sequence: CDR1 MDHEN, CDR2 SYDVKM. CDR3 DNA: TGTGCCAGCAGTTCCGGACAGGGGGTCGGTTCCTACGAGCAGTACTTC. This gives the protein CASSSGQGVGSYEQYF. The variable domain in full, completed from reference TRBV28 and TRBJ2-7, reads DVKVTQSSRYLVKRTGEKVFLECVQDMDHENMFWYRQDPGLGLRLIYFSYDVKMKEKGDIPEGYSVSREKKERFSLILESASTNQTSMYLCASSSGQGVGSYEQYFGPGTRLTVT.

This chain connects TRBV24-1 to TRBJ2-1, with 12 bases matching TRBD2. CDR3 length: 16 amino acids. Germline lookup yields CDR1 KGHDR and CDR2 SFDVKD. The J segment lost 4 bases and the V segment lost 4 bases, leaving 4 bases of the junction unmatched. This CDR3 reads CATSDPTSGGYNEQFF. The DNA for the CDR3 is TGTGCCACCAGTGACCCTACTAGCGGGGGGTACAATGAGCAGTTCTTC.

The chain recombines TRBV6-5 with TRBJ1-1; TRBD1 might be the D (5 bases). Trimming pared 0 bases from V and 4 bases from J, leaving 12 bases between. The CDR3 covers 15 residues. Germline V gene sequence: CDR1 MNHEY, CDR2 SVGAGI. CDR3 sequence (DNA): TGTGCCAGCAGTTACTCTTCGGGTAGGGGCACTGAAGCTTTCTTT. Protein: CASSYSSGRGTEAFF.

The gene calls are TRBV9 and TRBJ2-2; D is perhaps TRBD2 (6 bases). The CDR3 has 16 residues. Trimming cost V 0 bases and J 3 bases, with 12 bases left between them. Germline loops: CDR1 SGDLS, CDR2 YYNGEE. CDR3 region: CASSVVWGVDTGELFF. The CDR3 DNA sequence: TGTGCCAGCAGCGTAGTCTGGGGGGTGGACACCGGGGAGCTGTTTTTT.

V and J are TRBV28 and TRBJ2-7; 11 bases are a match to TRBD1. CDR3 size: 15 residues. V shed 2 bases, J shed 9 bases, and the junction held 9 bases outside the gene matches. In germline, CDR1 is MDHEN, CDR2 SYDVKM. CDR3 DNA: TGTGCCAGCAGTTTAAGGGACAGGGGGGGTATAGGGCAGTACTTC. Amino acids: CASSLRDRGGIGQYF.

The V and J genes are TRBV4-3 and TRBJ2-1, with D possibly TRBD2 on 7 matching bases. The CDR3 is 16 residues long. V gave up 1 base and J gave up 3 bases, with 13 bases separating them. Germline-derived CDR1 and CDR2 are LGHNA and YSLEER. The CDR3 sequence: CASSQVRGGDYNEQFF. The CDR3 DNA follows: TGCGCCAGCAGCCAAGTGAGGGGGGGCGACTACAATGAGCAGTTCTTC.

The chain carries TRBV29-1 and TRBJ1-2; TRBD1 aligns across 8 bases. The CDR3 extends over 12 amino acids. The V gene's germline CDR1 is SQVTM and CDR2 ANQGSEA. Germline trimming cut 4 bases from V and 4 bases from J; bases unmatched to any gene: 2. CDR3 nucleotide sequence: TGCAGCGTTGGGACAGGGCCCTATGGCTACACCTTC. The encoded protein is CSVGTGPYGYTF.

The chain couples TRBV7-3 to TRBJ2-1; 13 nucleotides agree with TRBD2. In germline, CDR1 is SGHTA, CDR2 FQGTGA. V dropped 3 bases and J dropped 4; count of bases not matched to a gene: 9. The CDR3 covers 18 residues. The CDR3 region is CASSFHPLTSGGYNEQFF. In DNA, the CDR3 is TGTGCCAGCAGCTTCCATCCGCTGACTAGCGGGGGGTACAATGAGCAGTTCTTC.